The clone carrying this T cell receptor beta chain was counted a single time. No antigen is known for it. This record belongs to a study of beta chain features in type 1 diabetes. Overall study context: Across every sample, 107,917,701 sorted cells were examined in total.

The whole isolated RNA underwent reverse transcription, so sequencing captured expressed TCRB transcripts. Produced via immunoSEQ multiplex PCR; TCRdb's table is partial and in-frame only. Among approximately 44,000 clones, about 66% were seen once, and the ten largest hold roughly 2.2%. General study findings and limits: Shorter TCRB CDR3s, moderately but significantly so, marked every one of the four CD4+ subsets in Type 1 diabetes patients.

Germline CDR1 is SNHLY and CDR2 is FYNNEI. V was clipped by 4 bases and J by 0 bases, with 7 bases between them. This CDR3 contains 14 residues. The sequenced sample was Tregs from blood. This receptor was identified in a woman between 18 and 29 years old with type 1 diabetes. The genes are TRBV2 and TRBJ1-5, with a weak D call TRBD1 (6 bases). The CDR3 reads CASSVRGSNQPQHF. The CDR3 DNA is TGTGCCAGCAGTGTCAGGGGTAGCAATCAGCCCCAGCATTTT.